The rows below give T cell receptor beta chains drawn from one sample of a study of shared clonotypes between healthy human individuals. Generated by immunoSEQ multiplex PCR, the TCRdb table keeps only in-frame clones and is missing some. The table shows over 2,000,000 clones, with just over 90% occurring only once. The sample consisted of naive CD8+ T cells from PBMCs. The receptors stem from a man between 18 and 29 years old in good health. Some clones in this sample may be carry-over from other donors' samples. The CDR3 runs from the conserved cysteine through the conserved F or W. The D gene is left open where the match is weak. Expanded clones are given a class, and other clones once, few, many or no size at all.

J | size | D | length | V | CDR3 | DNA
TRBJ2-7 | - | - | 15 | TRBV15 | CATSREWRGLYEQYF | TGTGCCACCAGCAGAGAGTGGCGGGGCCTCTACGAGCAGTACTTC
TRBJ2-7 | once | - | 16 | TRBV27 | CASRGGSDVSSYEQYF | TGTGCCAGCAGGGGAGGCAGCGACGTCAGCTCCTACGAGCAGTACTTC
TRBJ2-2 | - | - | 15 | TRBV25-1 | CASSGAAPNTGELFF | TGTGCCAGCAGTGGGGCGGCACCGAACACCGGGGAGCTGTTTTTT
TRBJ2-7 | once | TRBD2 | 17 | TRBV9 | CASSVGVGGRALHEQYF | TGTGCCAGCAGCGTAGGGGTCGGCGGGAGGGCCTTGCACGAGCAGTACTTC
TRBJ2-1 | - | - | 14 | TRBV30 | CAWSVDPGVNEQFF | TGTGCCTGGAGTGTAGATCCTGGAGTAAATGAGCAGTTCTTC
TRBJ1-5 | - | - | 14 | TRBV15 | CATSADSRNQPQHF | TGTGCCACCAGTGCCGACAGTCGCAATCAGCCCCAGCATTTT
TRBJ2-3 | - | TRBD2 | 16 | TRBV5-1 | CASSFLAGGDTDTQYF | TGCGCCAGCAGCTTCCTAGCGGGAGGGGACACAGATACGCAGTATTTT
TRBJ1-1 | - | - | 15 | TRBV4-1 | CASSPRPGLFTEAFF | TGCGCCAGCAGCCCCCGGCCGGGGCTTTTCACTGAAGCTTTCTTT
TRBJ1-2 | once | TRBD1 | 16 | TRBV10-1 | CASSESPGQVNYGYTF | TGCGCCAGCAGTGAGAGCCCAGGACAGGTGAACTATGGCTACACCTTC
TRBJ2-1 | - | - | 13 | TRBV27 | CASSLRGPHEQFF | TGTGCCAGCAGTTTACGAGGGCCTCATGAGCAGTTCTTC
TRBJ2-5 | - | - | 14 | TRBV7-9 | CASSSDGRQETQYF | TGTGCCAGCAGCTCGGACGGACGCCAAGAGACCCAGTACTTC
TRBJ2-5 | - | TRBD2 | 16 | TRBV15 | CATSMGSGSLWETQYF | TGTGCCACCAGCATGGGTAGCGGGTCATTGTGGGAGACCCAGTACTTC
TRBJ2-5 | - | - | 13 | TRBV29-1 | CSVRYGVQETQYF | TGCAGCGTTCGTTACGGGGTACAAGAGACCCAGTACTTC
TRBJ2-5 | - | TRBD2 | 16 | TRBV15 | CATSPGLAERQETQYF | TGTGCCACCAGCCCAGGACTAGCGGAACGGCAAGAGACCCAGTACTTC
TRBJ1-1 | - | - | 13 | TRBV4-2 | CASSPLMNTEAFF | TGTGCCAGCAGCCCTCTCATGAACACTGAAGCTTTCTTT
TRBJ2-5 | - | - | 15 | TRBV28 | CASSLYTGEGETQYF | TGTGCCAGCAGTTTATATACGGGAGAGGGAGAGACCCAGTACTTC
TRBJ2-1 | - | TRBD2 | 16 | TRBV9 | CASSQGLAGIRDEQFF | TGTGCCAGCAGCCAGGGACTAGCGGGGATTAGGGATGAGCAGTTCTTC
TRBJ2-5 | - | - | 16 | TRBV2 | CASSEAPPSAKETQYF | TGTGCCAGCAGTGAAGCCCCGCCTAGCGCGAAAGAGACCCAGTACTTC
TRBJ2-2 | - | - | 15 | TRBV7-6 | CASSVETANTGELFF | TGTGCCAGCAGCGTTGAAACCGCGAACACCGGGGAGCTGTTTTTT
TRBJ2-7 | - | TRBD1 | 17 | TRBV27 | CASSPDRAGRWLVWQYF | TGTGCCAGCAGCCCGGACAGGGCAGGACGATGGTTAGTATGGCAGTACTTC
TRBJ2-5 | - | - | 16 | TRBV28 | CASSLRDSVAGETQYF | TGTGCCAGCAGTTTACGTGACAGCGTAGCAGGGGAGACCCAGTACTTC
TRBJ2-7 | - | - | 14 | TRBV5-4 | CASSLAGAYYEQYF | TGTGCCAGCAGCTTGGCCGGGGCTTACTACGAGCAGTACTTC
TRBJ1-2 | - | - | 13 | TRBV9 | CASSAVRAKGYTF | TGTGCCAGCAGCGCGGTAAGGGCTAAGGGCTACACCTTC
TRBJ2-1 | - | - | 16 | TRBV4-1 | CASSQTGTSIYNEQFF | TGCGCCAGCAGCCAAACCGGGACTTCCATATACAATGAGCAGTTCTTC
TRBJ1-1 | - | - | 11 | TRBV7-9 | CASSGERGDKF | TGTGCCAGCAGCGGAGAGAGAGGGGACAAATTT
TRBJ2-3 | - | - | 16 | TRBV29-1 | CSVEDPVLTTTDTQYF | TGCAGCGTTGAAGATCCCGTACTAACAACAACAGATACGCAGTATTTT
TRBJ2-2 | once | TRBD1 | 16 | TRBV10-2 | CASSAGTGYGTGELFF | TGCGCCAGCAGTGCCGGGACAGGGTATGGCACCGGGGAGCTGTTTTTT
TRBJ2-5 | - | TRBD1 | 14 | TRBV27 | CASMTGVRGETQYF | TGTGCCTCGATGACAGGGGTTCGGGGAGAGACCCAGTACTTC
TRBJ2-5 | - | - | 17 | TRBV11-2 | CASSLVPLGLEGETQYF | TGTGCCAGCAGCTTAGTCCCTCTCGGGCTGGAGGGAGAGACCCAGTACTTC
TRBJ1-2 | - | TRBD1 | 15 | TRBV27 | CASSPSTGGLYGYTF | TGTGCCAGCAGCCCCAGTACAGGGGGTCTGTATGGCTACACCTTC
TRBJ1-1 | few | - | 14 | TRBV9 | CASSVGRWDTEAFF | TGTGCCAGCAGCGTAGGGAGGTGGGACACTGAAGCTTTCTTT
TRBJ2-4 | - | - | 16 | TRBV27 | CASSLRGAGERNIQYF | TGTGCCAGCAGTTTACGGGGGGCGGGGGAGCGGAACATTCAGTACTTC
TRBJ2-1 | - | TRBD2 | 16 | TRBV27 | CASSFLSGSDYNEQFF | TGTGCCAGCAGTTTTTTAAGCGGGAGTGACTACAATGAGCAGTTCTTC
TRBJ2-7 | - | TRBD1 | 13 | TRBV2 | CASTDRAAYEQYF | TGTGCCAGCACCGACAGGGCGGCCTACGAGCAGTACTTC
TRBJ1-2 | - | TRBD1 | 15 | TRBV28 | CASSPLGTGVYGYTF | TGTGCCAGCAGTCCCCTCGGGACAGGGGTCTATGGCTACACCTTC
TRBJ1-3 | - | - | 15 | TRBV9 | CASSSGSVSGNTIYF | TGTGCCAGCAGCTCCGGTAGCGTCTCTGGAAACACCATATATTTT
TRBJ2-6 | once | TRBD1 | 16 | TRBV19 | CASSPDRDSGANVLTF | TGTGCCAGTAGTCCCGACAGGGACTCTGGGGCCAACGTCCTGACTTTC
TRBJ2-3 | - | TRBD2 | 16 | TRBV19 | CASSIGGLAGVDTQYF | TGTGCCAGTAGTATTGGGGGACTAGCGGGAGTAGATACGCAGTATTTT